The rows below give T cell receptor beta chains drawn from one sample of a study of spatial heterogeneity in lung cancer. MiXCR, run by TCRdb on the 5' RACE reads, gives a single entry per CDR3 protein. The sample consists of roughly 26,000 distinct CDR3 sequences, around 5.8% of them appearing once. Sequenced material: PBMCs, taken at follow-up. The source is a male donor with early-stage non-small cell lung cancer. The CDR3 runs from the conserved cysteine through the conserved F or W. Fields, in order: J gene, D gene, clone size, V gene, CDR3 protein, CDR3 DNA. The D gene is left open where the match is weak. Some rows have no size entry. The others give once, few or many, or a class for an expanded clone.

j_call: TRBJ1-6; d_call: .; clone_size: .; v_call: TRBV3-1; cdr3_aa: CASSQGGGRSPLHF; cdr3_nt: TGTGCCAGCAGCCAAGGAGGGGGGCGGTCACCCCTCCACTTT
j_call: TRBJ1-5; d_call: .; clone_size: .; v_call: TRBV5-1; cdr3_aa: CASRWGPRQPQHF; cdr3_nt: TGCGCCAGCAGATGGGGGCCGAGGCAGCCCCAGCATTTT
j_call: TRBJ1-4; d_call: .; clone_size: .; v_call: TRBV7-9; cdr3_aa: CASSPQQEKLFF; cdr3_nt: TGTGCCAGCAGCCCCCAACAGGAAAAACTGTTTTTT
j_call: TRBJ2-1; d_call: TRBD1; clone_size: .; v_call: TRBV7-8; cdr3_aa: CASRQTGGHNEQFF; cdr3_nt: TGTGCCAGCAGGCAAACAGGGGGTCACAATGAGCAGTTCTTC
j_call: TRBJ1-1; d_call: .; clone_size: .; v_call: TRBV12-3/TRBV12-4; cdr3_aa: CASSFESLRAFF; cdr3_nt: TGTGCCAGCAGTTTCGAGTCTCTCCGAGCTTTCTTT
j_call: TRBJ2-4; d_call: TRBD1; clone_size: many; v_call: TRBV7-8; cdr3_aa: CASSLNNRGLGKNIQYF; cdr3_nt: TGTGCCAGCAGCTTAAACAACAGGGGGCTAGGCAAAAACATTCAGTACTTC
j_call: TRBJ1-3; d_call: .; clone_size: .; v_call: TRBV20-1; cdr3_aa: CSARDPAVGGNTIYF; cdr3_nt: TGCAGTGCTAGAGATCCGGCAGTGGGTGGAAACACCATATATTTT
j_call: TRBJ1-3; d_call: .; clone_size: many; v_call: TRBV7-9; cdr3_aa: CASSSQGGFGNTIYF; cdr3_nt: TGTGCCAGCAGTTCCCAAGGGGGATTCGGAAACACCATATATTTT
j_call: TRBJ2-3; d_call: .; clone_size: once; v_call: TRBV20-1; cdr3_aa: CSAKNQLDTDTQYF; cdr3_nt: TGCAGTGCTAAAAACCAATTGGACACAGATACGCAGTATTTT
j_call: TRBJ1-5; d_call: .; clone_size: .; v_call: TRBV5-1; cdr3_aa: CASSLGFSNQPQHF; cdr3_nt: TGCGCCAGCAGCTTGGGATTTAGCAATCAGCCCCAGCATTTT
j_call: TRBJ1-1; d_call: .; clone_size: many; v_call: TRBV18; cdr3_aa: CASSPAGGTEAFF; cdr3_nt: TGTGCCAGCTCACCGGCGGGGGGCACTGAAGCTTTCTTT
j_call: TRBJ2-7; d_call: .; clone_size: many; v_call: TRBV6-2/TRBV6-3; cdr3_aa: CASRQDTPYEQYF; cdr3_nt: TGTGCCAGCAGACAAGACACCCCCTACGAGCAGTACTTC
j_call: TRBJ2-3; d_call: .; clone_size: many; v_call: TRBV24-1; cdr3_aa: CATSRAGTDTQYF; cdr3_nt: TGTGCCACCAGTCGCGCGGGGACAGATACGCAGTATTTT
j_call: TRBJ2-5; d_call: TRBD2; clone_size: many; v_call: TRBV5-1; cdr3_aa: CASSPQWTSGRETQYF; cdr3_nt: TGCGCCAGCAGCCCCCAATGGACTAGCGGGAGAGAGACCCAGTACTTC
j_call: TRBJ2-1; d_call: TRBD1; clone_size: many; v_call: TRBV10-3; cdr3_aa: CAISGTGKLNEQFF; cdr3_nt: TGTGCCATCAGTGGGACAGGGAAGTTGAATGAGCAGTTCTTC
j_call: TRBJ1-4; d_call: .; clone_size: many; v_call: TRBV6-6; cdr3_aa: CASSYDGRGEKLFF; cdr3_nt: TGTGCCAGCAGTTACGATGGCAGAGGGGAAAAACTGTTTTTT
j_call: TRBJ2-3; d_call: .; clone_size: few; v_call: TRBV2; cdr3_aa: CASSELDHTDTQYF; cdr3_nt: TGTGCCAGCAGTGAATTGGACCACACAGATACGCAGTATTTT
j_call: TRBJ1-2; d_call: TRBD1; clone_size: .; v_call: TRBV6-2/TRBV6-3; cdr3_aa: CASRGQARAYGYTF; cdr3_nt: TGTGCCAGTCGAGGACAGGCCCGAGCCTATGGCTACACCTTC
j_call: TRBJ1-1; d_call: .; clone_size: many; v_call: TRBV18; cdr3_aa: CASSPRTVDRNTEAFF; cdr3_nt: TGTGCCAGCTCACCAAGGACTGTCGACAGGAACACTGAAGCTTTCTTT
j_call: TRBJ2-5; d_call: TRBD1; clone_size: many; v_call: TRBV11-2; cdr3_aa: CASSFSDRARETQYF; cdr3_nt: TGTGCCAGCAGCTTTTCCGACAGGGCCCGAGAGACCCAGTACTTC
j_call: TRBJ2-3; d_call: TRBD2; clone_size: .; v_call: TRBV20-1; cdr3_aa: CSAPTSGSNTDTQYF; cdr3_nt: TGCAGTGCTCCCACTAGCGGGAGTAACACAGATACGCAGTATTTT
j_call: TRBJ1-3; d_call: .; clone_size: many; v_call: TRBV20-1; cdr3_aa: CSARRGNTIYF; cdr3_nt: TGCAGTGCTCGCAGGGGAAACACCATATATTTT
j_call: TRBJ2-2; d_call: .; clone_size: few; v_call: TRBV12-3/TRBV12-4; cdr3_aa: CATSNTGELFF; cdr3_nt: TGTGCCACTTCTAACACCGGGGAGCTGTTTTTT
j_call: TRBJ2-3; d_call: TRBD1; clone_size: many; v_call: TRBV11-2; cdr3_aa: CASSSGTGGDTQYF; cdr3_nt: TGTGCCAGCAGCTCCGGGACAGGGGGAGATACGCAGTATTTT
j_call: TRBJ1-4; d_call: .; clone_size: .; v_call: TRBV20-1; cdr3_aa: CSATDQGITAGKLFF; cdr3_nt: TGCAGTGCTACGGACCAAGGCATCACAGCAGGAAAACTGTTTTTT
j_call: TRBJ2-1; d_call: .; clone_size: many; v_call: TRBV20-1; cdr3_aa: CSATGPRAFYNEQFF; cdr3_nt: TGCAGTGCTACCGGACCGAGGGCCTTCTACAATGAGCAGTTCTTC
j_call: TRBJ1-6; d_call: .; clone_size: few; v_call: TRBV24-1; cdr3_aa: CATSDSGYNSPLHF; cdr3_nt: TGTGCCACCAGTGATTCAGGGTATAATTCACCCCTCCACTTT
j_call: TRBJ2-5; d_call: TRBD2; clone_size: many; v_call: TRBV7-9; cdr3_aa: CASSSLAGPGETQYF; cdr3_nt: TGTGCCAGCAGTTCCCTAGCGGGCCCGGGGGAGACCCAGTACTTC
j_call: TRBJ1-1; d_call: TRBD1; clone_size: many; v_call: TRBV7-2; cdr3_aa: CASSSDRGRTEAFF; cdr3_nt: TGTGCCAGCAGCTCCGACAGGGGGAGGACTGAAGCTTTCTTT
j_call: TRBJ2-3; d_call: .; clone_size: many; v_call: TRBV20-1; cdr3_aa: CSAPTAGATDTQYF; cdr3_nt: TGCAGTGCTCCGACCGCGGGGGCCACAGATACGCAGTATTTT
j_call: TRBJ2-1; d_call: .; clone_size: .; v_call: TRBV30; cdr3_aa: CACPHSESYNEQFF; cdr3_nt: TGTGCCTGCCCCCACTCAGAGTCCTACAATGAGCAGTTCTTC
j_call: TRBJ1-1; d_call: .; clone_size: many; v_call: TRBV7-3; cdr3_aa: CASSYLMNTEAFF; cdr3_nt: TGTGCCAGCAGCTATCTCATGAACACTGAAGCTTTCTTT
j_call: TRBJ2-7; d_call: TRBD1; clone_size: many; v_call: TRBV19; cdr3_aa: CASSIVQGAFNEQYF; cdr3_nt: TGTGCCAGTAGTATCGTCCAGGGGGCTTTCAACGAGCAGTACTTC
j_call: TRBJ2-7; d_call: TRBD1; clone_size: few; v_call: TRBV20-1; cdr3_aa: CSARPGQDNYEQYF; cdr3_nt: TGCAGTGCTAGACCGGGACAGGACAACTACGAGCAGTACTTC
j_call: TRBJ2-4; d_call: TRBD1; clone_size: many; v_call: TRBV28; cdr3_aa: CASSSAWTGTDKNIQYF; cdr3_nt: TGTGCCAGCAGTTCGGCCTGGACAGGGACGGACAAAAACATTCAGTACTTC
j_call: TRBJ2-1; d_call: .; clone_size: many; v_call: TRBV9; cdr3_aa: CASSVTIYNEQFF; cdr3_nt: TGTGCCAGCAGCGTAACCATATACAATGAGCAGTTCTTC
j_call: TRBJ2-3; d_call: .; clone_size: many; v_call: TRBV20-1; cdr3_aa: CSARDNRGSTDTQYF; cdr3_nt: TGCAGTGCTAGAGATAATCGGGGGAGCACAGATACGCAGTATTTT
j_call: TRBJ2-5; d_call: .; clone_size: .; v_call: TRBV18; cdr3_aa: CASSPVGMETQYF; cdr3_nt: TGTGCCAGCTCACCGGTGGGGATGGAGACCCAGTACTTC
j_call: TRBJ2-2; d_call: .; clone_size: many; v_call: TRBV4-3; cdr3_aa: CASSLIAGDTGELFF; cdr3_nt: TGCGCCAGCAGCCTTATAGCAGGGGACACCGGGGAGCTGTTTTTT
j_call: TRBJ2-1; d_call: TRBD1; clone_size: few; v_call: TRBV18; cdr3_aa: CASSPPPTGDEQFF; cdr3_nt: TGTGCCAGCTCACCCCCCCCGACAGGGGATGAGCAGTTCTTC
j_call: TRBJ2-7; d_call: .; clone_size: many; v_call: TRBV3-1; cdr3_aa: CASSTAPDGSYEQYF; cdr3_nt: TGTGCCAGCAGCACCGCACCGGACGGCTCTTACGAGCAGTACTTC
j_call: TRBJ2-4; d_call: .; clone_size: many; v_call: TRBV7-2; cdr3_aa: CASSAPGAEAKNIQYF; cdr3_nt: TGTGCCAGCAGCGCGCCCGGAGCAGAGGCCAAAAACATTCAGTACTTC
j_call: TRBJ2-3; d_call: TRBD2; clone_size: .; v_call: TRBV12-3/TRBV12-4; cdr3_aa: CASSSPSGPSTDTQYF; cdr3_nt: TGTGCCAGCAGTTCCCCTAGCGGTCCCAGCACAGATACGCAGTATTTT
j_call: TRBJ2-7; d_call: TRBD1; clone_size: many; v_call: TRBV20-1; cdr3_aa: CSAPPGQGYEQYF; cdr3_nt: TGCAGTGCGCCTCCGGGACAGGGCTACGAGCAGTACTTC
j_call: TRBJ1-2; d_call: .; clone_size: few; v_call: TRBV6-2/TRBV6-3; cdr3_aa: CASTSSPSGRAYGYTF; cdr3_nt: TGTGCCAGCACTTCGAGCCCCTCCGGCAGGGCTTATGGCTACACCTTC
j_call: TRBJ2-3; d_call: TRBD2; clone_size: .; v_call: TRBV7-9; cdr3_aa: CASSLPRTSGSPTDTQYF; cdr3_nt: TGTGCCAGCAGCCTTCCCCGGACTAGCGGGAGCCCCACAGATACGCAGTATTTT
j_call: TRBJ1-2; d_call: TRBD1; clone_size: medium-sized; v_call: TRBV7-9; cdr3_aa: CASTNGRDRTNYGYTF; cdr3_nt: TGTGCCAGCACCAATGGGAGGGACAGGACTAACTATGGCTACACCTTC
j_call: TRBJ1-1; d_call: .; clone_size: few; v_call: TRBV6-6; cdr3_aa: CASSYLWDPMNTEAFF; cdr3_nt: TGTGCCAGCAGTTACCTGTGGGATCCTATGAACACTGAAGCTTTCTTT
j_call: TRBJ2-5; d_call: .; clone_size: many; v_call: TRBV5-5; cdr3_aa: CASNDVWGQETQYF; cdr3_nt: TGTGCCAGCAACGACGTGTGGGGCCAAGAGACCCAGTACTTC
j_call: TRBJ1-2; d_call: .; clone_size: many; v_call: TRBV18; cdr3_aa: CASSQGPNYGYTF; cdr3_nt: TGTGCCAGCTCGCAGGGGCCTAACTATGGCTACACCTTC
j_call: TRBJ2-2; d_call: .; clone_size: many; v_call: TRBV7-9; cdr3_aa: CASSDGSNTGELFF; cdr3_nt: TGTGCCAGCAGCGATGGTTCGAACACCGGGGAGCTGTTTTTT
j_call: TRBJ1-6; d_call: TRBD1; clone_size: many; v_call: TRBV4-3; cdr3_aa: CASSQEPGTGYSPLHF; cdr3_nt: TGCGCCAGCAGCCAAGAACCCGGGACAGGGTATTCACCCCTCCACTTT
j_call: TRBJ2-1; d_call: .; clone_size: many; v_call: TRBV12-3/TRBV12-4; cdr3_aa: CASSLKRIAITYRSYNEQFF; cdr3_nt: TGTGCCAGCAGCCTAAAAAGGATAGCAATCACCTACCGCTCCTACAATGAGCAGTTCTTC
j_call: TRBJ2-1; d_call: TRBD2; clone_size: few; v_call: TRBV20-1; cdr3_aa: CSARDRGEAAYNEQFF; cdr3_nt: TGCAGTGCTAGAGATCGGGGGGAGGCCGCCTACAATGAGCAGTTCTTC
j_call: TRBJ2-1; d_call: TRBD1; clone_size: many; v_call: TRBV20-1; cdr3_aa: CSARRPSGQGEIQQFF; cdr3_nt: TGCAGTGCTAGGCGACCCTCGGGACAGGGGGAAATTCAGCAGTTCTTC
j_call: TRBJ1-4; d_call: .; clone_size: few; v_call: TRBV4-3; cdr3_aa: CASSQEGPNADNEKLFF; cdr3_nt: TGCGCCAGCAGCCAAGAAGGACCAAACGCAGATAATGAAAAACTGTTTTTT
j_call: TRBJ1-6; d_call: .; clone_size: many; v_call: TRBV30; cdr3_aa: CAWTPLGTGAPLHF; cdr3_nt: TGTGCCTGGACCCCATTGGGGACTGGGGCACCCCTCCACTTT
j_call: TRBJ2-2; d_call: TRBD1; clone_size: .; v_call: TRBV2; cdr3_aa: CASSRDRPGNTGELFF; cdr3_nt: TGTGCCAGCAGTCGGGACAGGCCGGGGAACACCGGGGAGCTGTTTTTT